These 29 T cell receptor beta chains originate from one sample sequenced in a study of cytomegalovirus exposure and HLA in healthy donors. Amplification used 60 Vbeta primers and 13 Jbeta primers. This table comes from immunoSEQ multiplex PCR, and its TCRdb copy is limited to in-frame clones, with some not included. The sample consists of approximately 100,000 clones, roughly 80% of them appearing once. The specimen sequenced was PBMCs. These TCRs come from a male donor in good health and CMV-seropositive.

The chain combines TRBV4-3 with TRBJ2-7; 11 bases fit TRBD1. Germline V gene lookup returns CDR1 LGHNA and CDR2 YSLEER. The junction had 3 bases not matched to a gene; V was cut back by 4 bases and J by 1 base. CDR3 size: 15 residues. CDR3 residues: CASSRGDRGSYEQYF. The CDR3 DNA follows: TGCGCCAGCAGCCGGGGGGACAGGGGGTCCTACGAGCAGTACTTC.

The DNA for the CDR3 is TGTGCCAGCAGCTTAGAAGCGGGGGTTTCCTACGAGCAGTACTTC. Protein: CASSLEAGVSYEQYF. V is TRBV7-2 and J is TRBJ2-7, with 8 bases fitting TRBD2. Germline values: CDR1 SGHTA, CDR2 FQGNSA. The CDR3 totals 15 residues. With 1 base clipped from V and 1 base from J, the junction kept 3 bases outside the gene matches. The variable domain in full, with the rest retrieved from reference TRBV7-2 and TRBJ2-7, is GAGVSQSPSNKVTEKGKDVELRCDPISGHTALYWYRQSLGQGLEFLIYFQGNSAPDKSGLPSDRFSAERTGGSVSTLTIQRTQQEDSAVYLCASSLEAGVSYEQYFGPGTRLTVT.

The V gene is TRBV7-8, the J gene TRBJ1-2, with D uncertain. Deletions cut 2 bases from V and 8 bases from J, with 18 bases between. Germline values: CDR1 SGHVS, CDR2 FQNEAQ. The CDR3 spans 15 residues. As DNA, the CDR3 is TGTGCCAGCAGCTTACGGCGACTACTCGAGGGCGGCTACACCTTC. It codes for CASSLRRLLEGGYTF.

The chain joins TRBV13 to TRBJ2-2, with D perhaps TRBD2 (6 bases). The V end lost 3 bases, the J end lost 2 bases, and 19 bases lay between the germline ends. The CDR3 sequence is 18 residues long. Germline values: CDR1 PRHDT, CDR2 FYEKMQ (reference sequence). This chain's CDR3 is CASSFAREDRRNTGELFF. CDR3 DNA sequence: TGTGCCAGCAGCTTCGCCAGGGAGGATCGCCGAAACACCGGGGAGCTGTTTTTT.

The J gene is TRBJ2-3, the V gene TRBV28, with 8 bases matching TRBD1. CDR3 length equals 15 residues. V was clipped by 6 bases and J by 3 bases; unmatched bases: 8. The germline CDR1 and CDR2 sequences are MDHEN and SYDVKM. CDR3 in amino acids: CASRPQGVRTDTQYF. As DNA, the CDR3 is TGTGCCAGCAGACCACAGGGGGTGAGGACAGATACGCAGTATTTT.

This clone was detected only once. The gene calls are TRBV2 and TRBJ2-7; D is ambiguous. Germline CDR1 is SNHLY and CDR2 is FYNNEI. V was clipped by 1 base and J by 6 bases, with 13 bases between them. This CDR3 has 14 residues. CDR3 in amino acids: CASSEDHAIGEQYF. CDR3 coding DNA: TGTGCCAGCAGTGAAGATCATGCTATTGGCGAGCAGTACTTC.

This chain links TRBV19 with TRBJ1-2, with a weak D call TRBD1 (5 bases). V was cut by 5 bases and J by 8 bases, with 12 bases left in between. Germline V gene sequence: CDR1 LNHDA, CDR2 SQIVND (reference sequence). The CDR3 length is 12 residues. CDR3 amino acids: CASSVREGGYTF. In nucleotides, the CDR3 is TGTGCCAGTAGTGTCAGGGAAGGCGGCTACACCTTC.

This clone was seen only once. The chain has TRBV11-3 and TRBJ2-1; TRBD2 matches 7 bases. Germline trimming cut 2 bases from V and 9 bases from J; bases unmatched to any gene: 10. Per germline, CDR1 SGHNT and CDR2 YENEEA. The CDR3 is 15 amino acids. CDR3 amino acids: CASSLRSGGGAEQFF. CDR3 nucleotide sequence: TGTGCCAGCAGCTTACGGTCTGGCGGGGGAGCTGAGCAGTTCTTC.

This chain links TRBV19 with TRBJ2-3, with 9 bases identical to TRBD2. Looked up from germline, CDR1 is LNHDA and CDR2 is SQIVND (reference sequence). The length of the CDR3 is 17 residues. V lost 3 bases and J lost 0; bases outside the gene matches: 7. The CDR3 sequence is CASSIVAGVLSTDTQYF. CDR3 DNA sequence: TGTGCCAGTAGTATTGTAGCGGGGGTGCTTAGCACAGATACGCAGTATTTT.

The V call is TRBV6-1, the J call TRBJ1-1; possible D gene TRBD1, 5 bases. The CDR3 is 14 amino acids. Germline CDR1 reads MNHNS; CDR2 reads SASEGT. Deletions cut 6 bases from V and 6 bases from J, with 17 bases between. The CDR3 DNA follows: TGTGCCAGCAGGGGGGGACCGGGGTCCCCTGAAGCTTTCTTT. This encodes CASRGGPGSPEAFF.

The V call is TRBV18, the J call TRBJ1-2; no clear D. This CDR3 comprises 14 residues. Germline CDR1 reads KGHSH; CDR2 reads LQKENI. V gave up 2 bases and J gave up 3 bases, with 10 bases separating them. The chain's CDR3 is CASSPVGTYYGYTF. In nucleotides, the CDR3 is TGTGCCAGCTCACCAGTTGGCACCTACTATGGCTACACCTTC.

The genes are TRBV15 and TRBJ2-3; no clear D gene. V was trimmed by 5 bases and J by 0 bases, leaving 9 bases between them. From germline, CDR1 is LNHNV and CDR2 YYDKDF (reference sequence). The CDR3 contains 14 residues. CDR3 bases: TGTGCCACCAGCGTGCTCAGAAGCACAGATACGCAGTATTTT. It encodes CATSVLRSTDTQYF.

This sequence joins TRBV12-5 and TRBJ1-5; D possibly corresponds to TRBD1 (5 bases). The germline CDR1 and CDR2 sequences are LGHNT and FRNRAP. This CDR3 has 16 amino acids. V was shortened by 3 bases and J by 0 bases, with 12 bases between the two germline ends. The CDR3 sequence is CASGFQRGYSNQPQHF. The CDR3 DNA is TGTGCTAGTGGTTTCCAAAGGGGATATAGCAATCAGCCCCAGCATTTT.

The rearrangement uses TRBV14 and TRBJ2-3; 9 nucleotides agree with TRBD1. The CDR3 runs to 16 residues. The V gene's germline CDR1 is SGHDN and CDR2 FVKESK. Trimming cost V 1 base and J 3 bases; bases outside gene matches: 5. The CDR3: CASSQARQGGTDTQYF. Here the CDR3 DNA reads TGTGCCAGCAGCCAAGCCCGACAGGGGGGAACAGATACGCAGTATTTT. Filled out from reference TRBV14 and TRBJ2-3, the complete variable domain reads EAGVTQFPSHSVIEKGQTVTLRCDPISGHDNLYWYRRVMGKEIKFLLHFVKESKQDESGMPNNRFLAERTGGTYSTLKVQPAELEDSGVYFCASSQARQGGTDTQYFGPGTRLTVL.

The V gene is TRBV4-3, the J gene TRBJ2-7, with 12 positions matching TRBD1. Losses at the gene ends were 0 bases for V and 6 bases for J; bases not matched to a gene: 6. The CDR3 loop spans 16 amino acids. Germline V gene data show CDR1 as LGHNA and CDR2 as YSLEER. CDR3 protein: CASSQEPGTGGFEQYF. CDR3 nucleotides: TGCGCCAGCAGCCAAGAGCCCGGGACAGGGGGCTTCGAGCAGTACTTC.

The chain joins TRBV7-2 to TRBJ2-5, with D possibly matching TRBD2 (6 bases). Germline V lookup: CDR1 SGHTA, CDR2 FQGNSA. The CDR3 loop spans 15 amino acids. The V and J ends lost 1 base and 5 bases respectively, with 14 bases between them. CDR3 sequence: CASSLVPGSGETQYF. Written as DNA, the CDR3 is TGTGCCAGCAGCTTAGTTCCAGGAAGCGGGGAGACCCAGTACTTC.

The rearrangement uses TRBV30 and TRBJ1-2; D unresolved. Trimming removed 4 bases at V and 4 bases at J, with 16 bases between. The length of the CDR3 is 14 residues. CDR1 GTSNPN and CDR2 SVGIG come from the germline V gene (reference sequence). The CDR3 is CAWTTIRSGYGYTF. The CDR3 region has the DNA TGTGCCTGGACCACGATTAGGAGTGGCTATGGCTACACCTTC.

This clone has only one observation. V usage is TRBV7-3 and J usage is TRBJ2-1, with D perhaps matching TRBD2 (5 bases). CDR1 is SGHTA, CDR2 FQGTGA, per germline. This CDR3 has 16 amino acids. Trimming pared 4 bases from V and 1 base from J, leaving 14 bases between. CDR3 nucleotides: TGTGCCAGCAGCTCACCCGGGGTTGGGTCCTACAATGAGCAGTTCTTC. Encoded protein: CASSSPGVGSYNEQFF.

V is TRBV19 and J is TRBJ2-1; 16 bases are a match to TRBD2. From germline, CDR1 is LNHDA and CDR2 SQIVND (reference sequence). V shed 2 bases and J 5 bases; nucleotides not matched to a gene: 9. The CDR3 contains 19 residues. In nucleotides, the CDR3 is TGTGCCAGTAGTATACAACCGGGACTAGCGGGGGGGCCCCACAATGAGCAGTTCTTC. This encodes CASSIQPGLAGGPHNEQFF.

This sequence joins TRBV2 and TRBJ2-1; 8 bases align to TRBD2. J was trimmed by 10 bases and V by 4 bases; bases with no gene match: 3. CDR3 length equals 12 residues. Germline CDR1 SNHLY, CDR2 FYNNEI. The CDR3 region has the DNA TGTGCCAGCAGTGCGGGGGGGGGAGAGCAGTTCTTC. Its protein is CASSAGGGEQFF.

V gene TRBV7-9 combines with J gene TRBJ1-1; no firm D call. The CDR3 sequence is 14 residues long. The V end was cut by 3 bases, the J end by 5 bases, with 13 bases between. Germline V lookup: CDR1 SEHNR, CDR2 FQNEAQ (reference sequence). The CDR3 nucleotides read TGTGCCAGCAGCTTTGGGCGCCCGGGAACTGAAGCTTTCTTT. Its protein product is CASSFGRPGTEAFF.

The chain employs TRBV9 and TRBJ2-2; D not certain. V lost 0 bases to trimming and J lost 4 bases, with 10 bases between them. The CDR3 totals 15 residues. Germline V gene lookup returns CDR1 SGDLS and CDR2 YYNGEE. CDR3 sequence: CASSVASWATGELFF. The CDR3 nucleotides are TGTGCCAGCAGCGTAGCCAGTTGGGCCACCGGGGAGCTGTTTTTT. The variable domain in full, with the rest retrieved from reference TRBV9 and TRBJ2-2, is DSGVTQTPKHLITATGQRVTLRCSPRSGDLSVYWYQQSLDQGLQFLIQYYNGEERAKGNILERFSAQQFPDLHSELNLSSLELGDSALYFCASSVASWATGELFFGEGSRLTVL.

The V call is TRBV12-5, the J call TRBJ1-5; a weak D match, TRBD1 (6 bases). V lost 0 bases and J 0 bases, leaving 12 bases between the germline ends. CDR3 size: 17 residues. Per germline, CDR1 LGHNT and CDR2 FRNRAP. DNA of the CDR3: TGTGCTAGTGGTTTGGTGTTTCAGGGGAATAGCAATCAGCCCCAGCATTTT. It is translated as CASGLVFQGNSNQPQHF. The full variable domain, its missing parts supplied by reference TRBV12-5 and TRBJ1-5, is DARVTQTPRHKVTEMGQEVTMRCQPILGHNTVFWYRQTMMQGLELLAYFRNRAPLDDSGMPKDRFSAEMPDATLATLKIQPSEPRDSAVYFCASGLVFQGNSNQPQHFGDGTRLSIL.

The chain links TRBV7-9 to TRBJ2-1; tentative D call: TRBD2 (7 bases). V lost 5 bases and J 5 bases, leaving 16 bases between the germline ends. The CDR3 contains 15 residues. From germline, CDR1 is SEHNR and CDR2 FQNEAQ (reference sequence). The CDR3 here is CASSPLGGRHNEQFF. CDR3 nucleotides: TGTGCCAGCAGCCCGCTGGGGGGGCGGCACAATGAGCAGTTCTTC.

The chain recombines TRBV27 with TRBJ2-7; tentatively, D is TRBD1 (6 bases). Trimming took off 5 bases at V and 6 bases at J, with 17 bases between the two ends. Germline-derived CDR1 and CDR2 are MNHEY and SMNVEV (reference sequence). The CDR3 covers 14 residues. The CDR3 region is CASSRSTKGGEQYF. CDR3 nucleotides: TGTGCCAGCAGTCGATCCACTAAAGGGGGCGAGCAGTACTTC.

The J gene is TRBJ2-5, the V gene TRBV6-6, with D perhaps matching TRBD2 (5 bases). Germline assignment: CDR1 MNHNY and CDR2 SVGAGI (reference sequence). Between the trimmed V and J ends, which lost 1 base and 0 bases, there was a span of 6 bases. The CDR3 contains 14 residues. In nucleotides, the CDR3 is TGTGCCAGCAGTTACTATAGCGACCAAGAGACCCAGTACTTC. Protein sequence: CASSYYSDQETQYF.

The CDR3 DNA is TGTGCCAGCAACCCTCTTCTAACCCGCGGGGATACGCAGTATTTT. This translates into CASNPLLTRGDTQYF. The chain links TRBV5-6 to TRBJ2-3; tentative D call: TRBD2 (5 bases). Per the germline V gene, CDR1 is SGHDT and CDR2 is YYEEEE. Trimming took 6 bases from V and 6 from J, leaving 20 bases between them. The CDR3 runs 15 residues.

The chain has TRBV6-5 and TRBJ1-5; D is possibly TRBD1 (6 bases). This CDR3 has 14 residues. Between the trimmed V and J ends, which lost 5 bases and 3 bases, there was a span of 11 bases. Germline CDR1 and CDR2: MNHEY and SVGAGI. The CDR3 is CASSKDRNNQPQHF. In nucleotides, the CDR3 is TGTGCCAGCAGTAAAGACAGGAACAATCAGCCCCAGCATTTT.

This clone was seen only once. The chain joins TRBV28 to TRBJ1-6; no definite D call. CDR1 is MDHEN and CDR2 is SYDVKM in the germline V gene. The CDR3 has 13 residues. Trimming left V 4 bases short and J 3 bases short, with 4 bases between. CDR3 region: CASSSGYNSPLHF. The CDR3 coding sequence is TGTGCCAGCAGTTCCGGCTATAATTCACCCCTCCACTTT. Full variable domain (outside the CDR3, taken from reference TRBV28 and TRBJ1-6): DVKVTQSSRYLVKRTGEKVFLECVQDMDHENMFWYRQDPGLGLRLIYFSYDVKMKEKGDIPEGYSVSREKKERFSLILESASTNQTSMYLCASSSGYNSPLHFGNGTRLTVT.